This TCR beta chain was captured by sequencing in a study of blood T cell repertoires in COVID-19. Assay: immunoSEQ multiplex PCR; the TCRdb copy retains only in-frame clones and omits some. The data contain 150,000 to 200,000 clones, approximately 86% of them singletons. What was sequenced was peripheral blood. This clonotype originated in a man between 35 and 55 years old with active or convalescent COVID-19.

As DNA, the CDR3 is TGTGCCAGCAGCGTAGCCGCGGATGGACATCCCTATGGCTACACCTTC. Amino acids: CASSVAADGHPYGYTF. The rearrangement uses TRBV9 and TRBJ1-2, with TRBD1 as a possible D gene (5 bases). Trimming took 0 bases from V and 4 from J, leaving 16 bases between them. The CDR3 consists of 16 residues. Germline V gives CDR1 SGDLS, CDR2 YYNGEE.